Following are 15 T cell receptor beta chains from one sample sequenced in a study of T cell repertoires in cytomegalovirus infection. A single record per CDR3 protein comes from TCRdb applying MiXCR to the reads. The table has about 100,000 distinct CDR3 sequences, around 28% seen once. No antigens are known for them. Here the sequenced sample was CD8+ T cells from cultured PBMCs, taken from culture after CMV antigen stimulation. Receptor source: a human donor in good health (CMV status not recorded). Some clones in this sample may be carry-over from other donors' samples.

The chain joins TRBV20-1 to TRBJ2-7; maybe TRBD2 (5 bases). Between the trimmed V and J ends, which lost 0 bases and 0 bases, there was a span of 12 bases. CDR1 is DFQATT, CDR2 SNEGSKA, per germline (reference sequence). The CDR3 spans 15 residues. CDR3 residues: CSARDLSGSSYEQYF. CDR3 sequence (DNA): TGCAGTGCTAGAGATCTATCGGGGTCCTCCTACGAGCAGTACTTC.

This sequence joins TRBV5-1 and TRBJ1-1; D gene ambiguous. CDR3 length equals 18 residues. Trimming shortened V by 4 bases and J by 1 base, and 23 bases separated the two germline ends. Germline V CDR1 and CDR2: SGHRS, YFSETQ. The CDR3, as DNA: TGCGCCAGCAGCCAACAGCCAAGTTCCGCATCGGGGAACACTGAAGCTTTCTTT. Protein product: CASSQQPSSASGNTEAFF.

This clonotype qualifies as medium-sized. This chain connects TRBV28 to TRBJ2-7, with a possible D match to TRBD1 (6 bases). This CDR3 contains 13 residues. Per germline, CDR1 MDHEN and CDR2 SYDVKM. V was pared by 5 bases and J by 4 bases, with 12 bases between. CDR3 residues: CASSPGVGYEQYF. The CDR3, as DNA: TGTGCCAGCAGTCCAGGGGTAGGGTACGAGCAGTACTTC. Looking up the rest from reference TRBV28 and TRBJ2-7 gives the full variable domain: DVKVTQSSRYLVKRTGEKVFLECVQDMDHENMFWYRQDPGLGLRLIYFSYDVKMKEKGDIPEGYSVSREKKERFSLILESASTNQTSMYLCASSPGVGYEQYFGPGTRLTVT.

This clonotype was picked up a small number of times. The chain couples TRBV4-2 to TRBJ1-5; tentative D call: TRBD1 (5 bases). This CDR3 spans 15 amino acids. CDR1 and CDR2 (germline): LGHNA, YNFKEQ. V was pared by 0 bases and J by 5 bases, with 11 bases between. CDR3 coding DNA: TGTGCCAGCAGCCAAGATATTACGGGGGATCAGCCCCAGCATTTT. Protein: CASSQDITGDQPQHF.

Many counts were recorded for this clonotype. This chain links TRBV10-3 with TRBJ1-2, with D hard to call. Germline CDR1 ENHRY, CDR2 SYGVKD. Trimming pared 0 bases from V and 2 bases from J, leaving 7 bases between. The CDR3 spans 14 residues. CDR3 DNA: TGTGCCATCAGTGAGTCTGGTACAAACTATGGCTACACCTTC. Residues: CAISESGTNYGYTF.

This clonotype was counted many times. The V and J genes are TRBV5-4 and TRBJ2-5, with D perhaps assigned TRBD1 or TRBD2 (5 bases each). This CDR3 spans 14 amino acids. The V end lost 4 bases, the J end lost 4 bases, and 14 bases lay between the germline ends. CDR1 and CDR2 (germline): SGHNT, YYREEE (reference sequence). The CDR3 sequence is CASSLVGVLETQYF. The CDR3 bases are TGTGCCAGCAGCCTCGTGGGGGTATTAGAGACCCAGTACTTC.

The table lists this clonotype with a few counts. The chain employs TRBV19 and TRBJ1-1; TRBD1 aligns across 7 bases. This CDR3 contains 12 residues. V gave up 3 bases and J gave up 8 bases; unmatched junction bases: 3. Germline assignment: CDR1 LNHDA and CDR2 SQIVND (reference sequence). The CDR3 loop reads CASSIGQAEAFF. Here the CDR3 DNA reads TGTGCCAGTAGTATTGGACAGGCGGAAGCTTTCTTT. The variable domain in full, with the rest retrieved from reference TRBV19 and TRBJ1-1, is DGGITQSPKYLFRKEGQNVTLSCEQNLNHDAMYWYRQDPGQGLRLIYYSQIVNDFQKGDIAEGYSVSREKKESFPLTVTSAQKNPTAFYLCASSIGQAEAFFGQGTRLTVV.

There are many counts of this clonotype. CDR3 region: CASSQGLAGDTDTQYF. The CDR3 bases are TGTGCCAGCAGTCAAGGACTAGCGGGAGACACAGATACGCAGTATTTT. The chain carries TRBV6-1 and TRBJ2-3; the match to TRBD2 covers 13 bases. This CDR3 has 16 amino acids. CDR1 MNHNS and CDR2 SASEGT come from the germline V gene. V lost 5 bases and J lost 2; bases outside the gene matches: 4.

The gene calls are TRBV4-1 and TRBJ1-1; 7 bases are shared with TRBD1. With 4 bases clipped from V and 1 base from J, the junction kept 3 bases outside the gene matches. The CDR3 is made up of 14 amino acids. Germline-derived CDR1 and CDR2 are MGHRA and YSYEKL. The CDR3 DNA sequence: TGCGCCAGCAGCCCGAGACAGGGGAACACTGAAGCTTTCTTT. This translates into CASSPRQGNTEAFF.

This clonotype has only a few counts. The genes are TRBV19 and TRBJ2-1, with no clear D. The V gene lost 3 bases and the J gene lost 6 bases, with 9 bases spanning the gap. The CDR3 is 13 residues long. CDR1 is LNHDA, CDR2 SQIVND, per germline (reference sequence). CDR3 in amino acids: CASSMSITNEQFF. The CDR3 bases are TGTGCCAGTAGTATGAGTATTACCAATGAGCAGTTCTTC.

The chain recombines TRBV7-9 with TRBJ2-7; the D gene is possibly TRBD1 (5 bases). The V gene's germline CDR1 is SEHNR and CDR2 FQNEAQ (reference sequence). Trimming took 1 base from V and 0 from J, leaving 13 bases between them. This CDR3 has 16 residues. CDR3 DNA sequence: TGTGCCAGCAGCTTAGAAGGATGGGGCAACTCCTACGAGCAGTACTTC. Translating gives CASSLEGWGNSYEQYF.

This chain joins TRBV15 and TRBJ2-1, with D hard to call. The germline V and J ends were trimmed by 3 bases and 7 bases, with 4 bases remaining between them. The CDR3 consists of 11 residues. CDR1 is LNHNV and CDR2 is YYDKDF in the germline V gene (reference sequence). The CDR3 region is CATSSLNEQFF. In DNA, the CDR3 is TGTGCCACCAGCAGCTTAAATGAGCAGTTCTTC. The whole variable domain, filled in from reference TRBV15 and TRBJ2-1, reads DAMVIQNPRYQVTQFGKPVTLSCSQTLNHNVMYWYQQKSSQAPKLLFHYYDKDFNNEADTPDNFQSRRPNTSFCFLDIRSPGLGDTAMYLCATSSLNEQFFGPGTRLTVL.

The rearrangement links TRBV27 to TRBJ1-1, with 8 bases matching TRBD1. V lost 6 bases to trimming and J lost 4 bases; unmatched junction nucleotides: 7. The CDR3 runs 14 residues. CDR1 is MNHEY, CDR2 SMNVEV, per germline (reference sequence). This CDR3 is CASSLDRGFTEAFF. The CDR3 DNA follows: TGTGCCAGCAGCCTCGACAGGGGATTCACTGAAGCTTTCTTT.

This clonotype has a handful of counts. V gene TRBV4-1 combines with J gene TRBJ2-2; D is undetermined. The CDR3 runs to 15 residues. Trimming stripped 4 bases from V and 2 bases from J, with 11 bases between. CDR1 is MGHRA and CDR2 is YSYEKL in the germline V gene. CDR3 sequence: CASSLVSDNTGELFF. CDR3 bases: TGCGCCAGCAGCCTTGTCTCCGATAACACCGGGGAGCTGTTTTTT.

The V and J genes are TRBV7-2 and TRBJ1-1; the match to TRBD1 covers 9 bases. Germline CDR1 is SGHTA and CDR2 is FQGNSA. This CDR3 is built from 14 residues. Losses at the gene ends were 3 bases for V and 7 bases for J; bases not matched to a gene: 6. This CDR3 is CASSFWTGEIEAFF. The CDR3 nucleotides are TGTGCCAGCAGCTTTTGGACAGGGGAGATTGAAGCTTTCTTT.